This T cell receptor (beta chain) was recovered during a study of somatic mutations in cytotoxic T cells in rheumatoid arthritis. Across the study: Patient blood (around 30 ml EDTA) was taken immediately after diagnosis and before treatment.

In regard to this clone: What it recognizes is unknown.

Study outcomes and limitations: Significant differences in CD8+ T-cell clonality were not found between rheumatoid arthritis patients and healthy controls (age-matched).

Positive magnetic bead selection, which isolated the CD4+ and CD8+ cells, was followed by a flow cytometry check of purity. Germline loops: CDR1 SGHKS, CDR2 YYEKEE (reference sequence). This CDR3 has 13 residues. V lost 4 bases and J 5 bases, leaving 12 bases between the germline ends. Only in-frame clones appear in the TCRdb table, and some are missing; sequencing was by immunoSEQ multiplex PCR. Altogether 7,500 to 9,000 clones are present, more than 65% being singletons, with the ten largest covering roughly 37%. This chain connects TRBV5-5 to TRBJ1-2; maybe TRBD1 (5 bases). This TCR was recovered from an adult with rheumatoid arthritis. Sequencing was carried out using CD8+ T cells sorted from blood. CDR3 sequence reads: CASSLGTAYGYTF. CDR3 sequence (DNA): TGTGCCAGCAGCCTGGGGACGGCGTATGGCTACACCTTC.